The present entry profiles one TCR beta chain with its context. This clonotype was counted a few times. Its antigen is still unknown. Base-call qualities are not available, and no considerably larger clone is one nucleotide away. The roughly 39 donors, aged about 6 to 100 years, were systemically healthy Caucasian individuals from Russia. Each donor gave 8 to 10 milliliters of peripheral blood, collected into EDTA-treated Vacutainer tubes. Ficoll-Paque density-gradient centrifugation was used to isolate PBMCs, with at least 7 million obtained per sample. Total RNA was extracted from PBMCs with Trizol reagent, with at least 5.5 micrograms obtained per sample. The percentages of naive CD45RAhigh/CD27high T cells were determined by flow cytometry on a PBMC aliquot from every donor. These data originate in a study of blood T cells in healthy people across ages (dated by TCRdb to the mid-2010s). In the study overall: In model experiments, template switching captured about one uniquely barcoded TCR beta cDNA molecule for every two T cells. The study measured age-related changes in TCR beta repertoire diversity using deep sequencing normalized with unique cDNA molecular identifiers. The donors were divided into four age groups: young (average about 15 years), middle-aged (almost 40), aged (around 67) and long-lived (82). Using the same blood draw, the study looked at two additional independent replicas of 1 million unique cDNA reads for two donors, one aged 18 to 30 and the other aged 80 or older. Study-wide findings and limitations: Because profiling used bulk unsorted PBMCs, naive and antigen-experienced compartments could not be compared conclusively. The long-lived group showed more naive CD4+ T cells, fewer expanded clones and increased TCR diversity than the aged group, suggesting age selection. Observed TCR beta diversity per million T cells fell roughly linearly with age, and a significant reduction was already apparent by age approximately 40. Estimates of total diversity from one million sequenced T cells were regarded as lower bounds and underestimates. There was a strong correlation between observed TCR beta diversity and the percentage of naive T cells measured by flow cytometry. The CMV infection status of donors was not known, potentially confounding age-related changes in expanded clonotypes.

Library preparation used 5' RACE. The instrument was an Illumina HiSeq 2500. A second about 7 to 11 cycle PCR used a sample-barcoded 5' primer and a J-beta primer mix. Each TCR beta cDNA molecule received a unique molecular identifier from a template-switch 5' adaptor carrying 12 random nucleotides. Each sample yielded at least 3 million CDR3-containing paired-end reads. First-strand cDNA was synthesized from all RNA with the Mint cDNA synthesis kit, primed by a TRBC-specific oligonucleotide. Following uracil-DNA glycosylase treatment, a first 18-cycle PCR with universal primers M1SS and BC2_uni_R was performed on all cDNA. The study's processing was this. Normalization of each sample was performed by random selection of 1 million high-quality reads, each carrying a distinct molecular identifier. Reads sharing molecular identifiers were discarded rather than binned into consensus sequences. MiTCR, run with a Q25 quality threshold and the strictest error-elimination algorithm, handled CDR3 identification, clonotype clustering and error correction. A nonparametric unseen species model using Euler transformation provided a lower-bound estimate of total TCR beta diversity. TCRdb reprocessed the public reads (quality trimming at Q25 with fastp, clone calling with MiXCR) and kept in-frame beta chains. Identical CDR3 protein sequences are pooled into one entry, listed with their most common genes and DNA. TCRdb's processing, not the study's, gives the V and J calls here. Here the sample has hundreds of thousands of distinct CDR3 sequences; about 25% occur a single time. The leading ten clones occupy roughly 10% of the sample.

These data were also filed under a second study, of T cells of mothers and their children. The second study also describes: Nine systemically healthy Caucasian individuals, comprising three mothers and their six children, were included as donors. cDNA synthesis used all of the extracted RNA, with approximately 1.6 ug of RNA in each 15 ul reaction. In the second PCR, sample barcodes and 2-4 random nucleotides were introduced via the M1S primer. Over 10 million TCR beta CDR3 reads came from each mother, compared with approximately 3 million reads from each child. Thymic selection shapes the output of TCR recombination in a similar way in related and unrelated pairs, and inherited differences have a minor effect. Related mother-child pairs always showed normalized repertoire overlap that was slightly higher than in unrelated mother-child pairs, though the difference was never significant. No persistent microchimeric T cell clones were found, with a detection sensitivity of around 100 clones per million clonotypes. To look for features that set related mother-child pairs apart from unrelated individuals, the researchers ran deep NGS to compare the TCR beta repertoires of mothers and children. On average, the children were roughly 11 +/- 4 years old, while the mothers were about 37 +/- 4 years old. After adapter ligation was performed with NEBNext reagents, the libraries were sequenced on an Illumina HiSeq 2000 with 100+100 nt paired-end reads. Mother and child libraries were prepared a month apart and sequenced in separate runs to prevent cross-contamination. Between roughly 500,000 and 2,100,000 distinct TCR beta clonotypes were identified per donor. Naive TCR beta clonotypes were estimated from low-frequency clonotypes matched to each donor's FACS-determined naive share, without sorting.

The sample comprised blood. This clonotype was obtained from a boy younger than 18 in good health.

The nucleotide sequence reads as follows: TGCGCCAGCAGCCAGATAAATGAAAAACTGTTTTTT. Protein translation: CASSQINEKLFF. This chain is built from TRBV4-1 and TRBJ1-4; the D gene is not confidently resolved. Spanning cysteine to phenylalanine, the CDR3 consists of 12 amino acids. Only the CDR3 DNA stays, 36 bases, in frame from base 1. CDR1 and CDR2, looked up from the germline V gene, are MGHRA and YSYEKL. The trim is 3 bases for V and 5 bases for J, with a gap of 4 bases between the germline ends.